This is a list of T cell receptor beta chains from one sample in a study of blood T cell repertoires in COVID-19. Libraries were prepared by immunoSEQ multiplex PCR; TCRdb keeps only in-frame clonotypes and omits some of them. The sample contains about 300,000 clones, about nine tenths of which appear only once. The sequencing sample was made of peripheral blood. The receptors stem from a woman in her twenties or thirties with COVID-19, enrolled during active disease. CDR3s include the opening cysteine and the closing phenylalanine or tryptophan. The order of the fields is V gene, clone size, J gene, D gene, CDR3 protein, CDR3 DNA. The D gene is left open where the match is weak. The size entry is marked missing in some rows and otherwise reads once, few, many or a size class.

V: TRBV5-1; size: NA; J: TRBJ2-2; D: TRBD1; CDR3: CASSGTGAGELFF; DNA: TGCGCCAGCAGCGGGACAGGGGCCGGGGAGCTGTTTTTT
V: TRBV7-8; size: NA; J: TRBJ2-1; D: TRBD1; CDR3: CASSLSKGAGNEQFF; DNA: TGTGCCAGCAGCTTGAGTAAGGGGGCAGGGAATGAGCAGTTCTTC
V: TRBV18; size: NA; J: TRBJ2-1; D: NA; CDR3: CASSPRREEGYNEQFF; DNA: TGTGCCAGCTCACCACGGAGGGAGGAGGGGTACAATGAGCAGTTCTTC
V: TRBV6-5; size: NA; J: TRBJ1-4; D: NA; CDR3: CASSIQGGGEKLFF; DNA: TGTGCCAGTAGTATTCAGGGCGGGGGCGAAAAACTGTTTTTT
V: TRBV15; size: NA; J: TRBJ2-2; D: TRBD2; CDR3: CATSRGREFGELFF; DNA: TGTGCCACCAGCAGGGGGCGGGAGTTCGGGGAGCTGTTTTTT
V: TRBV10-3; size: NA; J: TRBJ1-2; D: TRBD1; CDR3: CAISEDRGDGYTF; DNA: TGTGCCATCAGTGAGGACAGGGGGGATGGCTACACCTTC
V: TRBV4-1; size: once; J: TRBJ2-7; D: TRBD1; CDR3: CASSLARDRPTYEQYF; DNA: TGCGCCAGCAGCCTGGCCCGGGACAGGCCTACCTACGAGCAGTACTTC
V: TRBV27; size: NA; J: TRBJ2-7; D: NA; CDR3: CASSFRGHSYEQYF; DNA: TGTGCCAGCAGTTTTAGGGGCCACTCCTACGAGCAGTACTTC
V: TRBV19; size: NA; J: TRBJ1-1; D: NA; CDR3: CASSIGGLRTEAFF; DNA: TGTGCCAGTAGTATCGGGGGGCTTCGCACTGAAGCTTTCTTT
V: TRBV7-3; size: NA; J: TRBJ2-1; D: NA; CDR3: CASSLWGDSVYNEQFF; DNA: TGTGCCAGCAGCTTATGGGGGGACAGCGTTTACAATGAGCAGTTCTTC
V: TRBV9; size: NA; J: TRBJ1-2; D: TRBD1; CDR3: CASSAAGPGTGYYGYTF; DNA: TGTGCCAGCAGCGCAGCTGGACCTGGGACAGGGTACTATGGCTACACCTTC
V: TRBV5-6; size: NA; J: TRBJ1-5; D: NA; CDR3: CASSQTGTNQPQHF; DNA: TGTGCCAGCAGCCAAACAGGGACCAATCAGCCCCAGCATTTT
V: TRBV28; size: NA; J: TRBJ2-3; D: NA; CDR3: CASRIPKGLSTDTQYF; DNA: TGTGCCAGCAGAATCCCCAAGGGGCTGAGCACAGATACGCAGTATTTT
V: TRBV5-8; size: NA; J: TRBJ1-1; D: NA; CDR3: CASSLSPTEAFF; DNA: TGTGCCAGCAGCTTGTCTCCCACTGAAGCTTTCTTT
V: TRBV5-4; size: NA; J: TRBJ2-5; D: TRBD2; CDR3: CASSSSGDLQETQYF; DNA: TGTGCCAGCAGCTCAAGCGGGGACCTCCAAGAGACCCAGTACTTC
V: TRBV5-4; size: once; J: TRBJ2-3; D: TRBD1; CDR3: CASSPVTGRSTDTQYF; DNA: TGTGCCAGCAGCCCCGTGACAGGGCGTAGCACAGATACGCAGTATTTT
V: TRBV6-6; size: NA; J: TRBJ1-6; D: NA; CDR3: CASTSDSLNSPLHF; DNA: TGTGCCAGCACCTCCGACAGTCTTAATTCACCCCTCCACTTT
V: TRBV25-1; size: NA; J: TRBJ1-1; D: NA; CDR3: CASSEGRNTEAFF; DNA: TGTGCCAGCAGTGAGGGCAGGAACACTGAAGCTTTCTTT
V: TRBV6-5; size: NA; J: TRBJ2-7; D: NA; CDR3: CASSLAPGTSYEQYF; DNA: TGTGCCAGCAGTCTCGCCCCCGGGACATCCTACGAGCAGTACTTC
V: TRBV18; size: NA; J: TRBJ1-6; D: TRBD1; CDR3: CASSLQPGQENSPLHF; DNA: TGTGCCAGCTCCCTCCAACCGGGACAGGAAAATTCACCCCTCCACTTT
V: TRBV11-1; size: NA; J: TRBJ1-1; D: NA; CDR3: CASSLDLRETEAFF; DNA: TGTGCCAGCAGCTTAGACTTAAGGGAGACTGAAGCTTTCTTT